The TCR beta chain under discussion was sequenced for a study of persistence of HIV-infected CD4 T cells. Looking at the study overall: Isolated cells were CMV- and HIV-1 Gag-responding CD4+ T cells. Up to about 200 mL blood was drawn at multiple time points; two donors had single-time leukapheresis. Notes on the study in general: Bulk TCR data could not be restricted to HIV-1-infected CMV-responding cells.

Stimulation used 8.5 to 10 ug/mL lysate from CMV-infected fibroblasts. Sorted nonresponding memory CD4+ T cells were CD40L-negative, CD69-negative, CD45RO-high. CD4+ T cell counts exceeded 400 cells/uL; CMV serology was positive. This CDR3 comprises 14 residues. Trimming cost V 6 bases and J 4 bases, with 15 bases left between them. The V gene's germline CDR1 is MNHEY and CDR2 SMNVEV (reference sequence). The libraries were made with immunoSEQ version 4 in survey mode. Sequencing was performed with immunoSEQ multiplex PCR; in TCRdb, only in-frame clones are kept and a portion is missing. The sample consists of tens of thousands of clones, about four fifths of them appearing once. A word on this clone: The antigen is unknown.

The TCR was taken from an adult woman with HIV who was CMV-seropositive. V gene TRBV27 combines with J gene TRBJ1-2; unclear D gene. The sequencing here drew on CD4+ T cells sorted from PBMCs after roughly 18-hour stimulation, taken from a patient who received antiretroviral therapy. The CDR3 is CASSPFARTYGYTF. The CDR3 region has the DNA TGTGCCAGCAGCCCGTTCGCCCGGACCTATGGCTACACCTTC.